A single TCR beta chain is shown here with its context. Its antigen remains unknown. Replicate PCRs from sorted subsets contained 200 ng DNA, which is some 29,000 T cell genomes. TCRdb's copy holds only in-frame clones and misses some; the assay was immunoSEQ multiplex PCR. The repertoire holds around 2,000,000 clones, with 85% to 95% as singletons. This record belongs to a study of shared clonotypes between healthy human individuals. Whole-study results and caveats: The sole specimen, blood, was sampled, and tissue repertoires likely differ.

CD8 cells regarded as naive lacked CD45RO, were positively chosen for CCR7, and omitted terminally differentiated effector memory CD45RA+ cells. The CDR3 sequence is 13 residues long. Germline CDR1 reads MNHEY; CDR2 reads SVGAGI. The specimen was naive CD8+ T cells sorted from blood. The chain couples TRBV6-5 to TRBJ1-2; weak D call: TRBD1 (5 bases). The receptor was derived from a man aged 18 to 35 in good health. The CDR3 protein is CVAGHPANYGYTF. CDR3 DNA: TGTGTCGCAGGACACCCCGCTAACTATGGCTACACCTTC.